This paragraph reports one T cell receptor beta chain. Its cognate antigen is unknown. Germline CDR1 and CDR2: SGHRS and YFSETQ. The V and J ends lost 2 bases and 1 base respectively, with 15 bases between them. The CDR3 consists of 16 residues. PCR amplification relied on 60 Vbeta primers (plus 13 Jbeta primers). The assay was immunoSEQ multiplex PCR, and TCRdb's table has in-frame clones only and misses some. The data show around 90,000 clones, about four fifths seen once. The sample is drawn from a study of cytomegalovirus exposure and HLA in healthy donors. Whole-study findings and limits: In vitro testing confirmed a few CMV-associated chains as specific for CMV antigens. There was a cluster of highly shared sequence variants that was likely a sequencing artifact. Most TCR sequences were seen very rarely across donors, but some public TCRs occurred in many.

The sample consisted of PBMCs. The rearrangement uses TRBV5-1 and TRBJ2-5, with D perhaps matching TRBD1 (6 bases). The origin of this receptor is a woman in her forties in good health and CMV-seronegative. The DNA for the CDR3 is TGCGCCAGCAGCTTTAACAGGGTGACGGGCCAAGAGACCCAGTACTTC. Its protein product is CASSFNRVTGQETQYF.